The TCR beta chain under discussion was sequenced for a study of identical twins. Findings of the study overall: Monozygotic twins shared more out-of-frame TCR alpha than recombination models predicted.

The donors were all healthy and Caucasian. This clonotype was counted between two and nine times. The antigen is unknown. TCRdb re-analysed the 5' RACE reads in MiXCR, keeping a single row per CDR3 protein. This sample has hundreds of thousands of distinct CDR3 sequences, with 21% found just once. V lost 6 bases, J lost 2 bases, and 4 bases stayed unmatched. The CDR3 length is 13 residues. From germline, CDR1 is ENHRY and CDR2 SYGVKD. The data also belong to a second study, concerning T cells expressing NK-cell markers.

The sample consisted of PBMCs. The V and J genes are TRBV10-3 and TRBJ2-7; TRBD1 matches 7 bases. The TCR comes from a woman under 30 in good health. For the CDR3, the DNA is TGTGCCATCAGCGACCAGGGGGCCTACGAGCAGTACTTC. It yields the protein CAISDQGAYEQYF.